This TCR beta chain stems from a study of early T cells in non-severe SARS-CoV-2 infection. TCRdb passed the 5' RACE reads through MiXCR, listing each CDR3 protein once. Of 85,000 to 120,000 distinct CDR3 sequences detected, around 13% appear once; the ten largest clones hold about 6.2%. There are 13 residues in the CDR3. V dropped 1 base and J dropped 6 bases, with 6 bases sitting between them. Germline CDR1 SGHTA, CDR2 FQGNSA. V usage is TRBV7-2 and J usage is TRBJ2-2, with D possibly matching TRBD2 (5 bases). Sequencing was performed on whole blood. The receptor comes from an adult who was a healthcare worker with PCR-confirmed SARS-CoV-2 infection or an uninfected control (not recorded which). For the CDR3, the DNA is TGTGCCAGCAGCTTAGTCGGGGCCGGGGAGCTGTTTTTT. It translates to CASSLVGAGELFF. Using reference TRBV7-2 and TRBJ2-2 for the parts outside the CDR3, the full variable domain is GAGVSQSPSNKVTEKGKDVELRCDPISGHTALYWYRQSLGQGLEFLIYFQGNSAPDKSGLPSDRFSAERTGGSVSTLTIQRTQQEDSAVYLCASSLVGAGELFFGEGSRLTVL.